This T cell receptor beta chain was identified during a study of blood T cell repertoires in COVID-19 (dated by TCRdb to about 2020). At the level of the whole study: Samples covering the acute and convalescent phases of COVID-19 were provided by collaborators in the United States, Italy and Spain. The material from the prospective study consisted of cDNA or gDNA derived from T cells, B-cell-depleted T cells, or PBMCs. The dataset comprised deeply sampled blood TCRbeta repertoires from subjects exposed to, actively infected with, or recovered from COVID-19. The repertoires were made available in a free public database intended to serve as a resource for research on the immune response to SARS-CoV-2. The samples were drawn from the first 160 participants of the ongoing ImmuneRACE study and from 950 to 1,500 subjects provided by 6 global collaborators. Nearly every sample came with metadata listing a de-identified subject ID, COVID-19 status, age in years and sex. Where available, HLA class I and class II types were taken from metadata supplied by the sample provider and were not determined by assay-based typing.

Including cysteine and phenylalanine, the CDR3 has 14 amino acids. Left in the record is the CDR3 DNA by itself, 42 bases read in frame from the first base. CDR1 and CDR2 (MNHEY, SVGAGI) derive from the germline V gene. V has 6 bases trimmed and J has 0 bases trimmed; junction bases matching no gene number 4. The collaborating institutions used their own protocols to collect whole blood in K2EDTA tubes. For TCRbeta analysis, collaborator samples were shipped as frozen whole blood, as isolated PBMCs, or as DNA extracted from either sample type. TCRbeta CDR3 regions were amplified from genomic DNA using the immunoSEQ Assay, a bias-controlled multiplex PCR. Per the original workflow: The number of nucleated cells in each sample was estimated by amplification of reference gene primers within the assay. Sequence reads were collapsed and filtered to measure the absolute abundance of every unique TCRbeta CDR3 rearrangement. For each sample, productive Simpson clonality was calculated by taking the square root of Simpson's diversity index across productive rearrangements. Held by TCRdb, this immuneACCESS table contains in-frame sequences only and omits some clones. Under half of the omission traces to an unresolved V gene where checked; the cause of the rest is unknown. Clone size and the V and J calls come from that table; the DNA yielded D and trimming. Counted in this sample were around 100,000 clones; more than 80% of them appeared once. The ten largest clones take up 12% of the sample.

What the authors observed across the whole study: Clinical and demographic metadata were provided uncurated, with the amount varying by source and participant.

In regard to this clone: It has no known antigen specificity. Base qualities are not at hand, and no much larger clone is one base apart.

Sequenced: peripheral blood. The V gene is TRBV6-5 and the J gene is TRBJ1-1; 7 bases in the middle match TRBD1. The source is a human donor in a cohort sampled during active COVID-19. Read as DNA, the sequence is TGTGCCAGCAGGGACAGGCTCATGAACACTGAAGCTTTCTTT. This encodes CASRDRLMNTEAFF.